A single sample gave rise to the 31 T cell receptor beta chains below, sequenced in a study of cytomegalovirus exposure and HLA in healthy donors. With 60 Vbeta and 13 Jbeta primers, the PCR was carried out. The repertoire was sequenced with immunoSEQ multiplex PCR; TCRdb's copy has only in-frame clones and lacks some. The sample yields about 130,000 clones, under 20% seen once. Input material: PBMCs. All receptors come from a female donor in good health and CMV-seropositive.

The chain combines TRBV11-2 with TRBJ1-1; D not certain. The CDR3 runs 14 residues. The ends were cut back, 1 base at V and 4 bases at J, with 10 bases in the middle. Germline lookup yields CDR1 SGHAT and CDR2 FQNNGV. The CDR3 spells CASSLVPRGTEAFF. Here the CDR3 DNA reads TGTGCCAGCAGCTTAGTGCCCCGGGGCACTGAAGCTTTCTTT.

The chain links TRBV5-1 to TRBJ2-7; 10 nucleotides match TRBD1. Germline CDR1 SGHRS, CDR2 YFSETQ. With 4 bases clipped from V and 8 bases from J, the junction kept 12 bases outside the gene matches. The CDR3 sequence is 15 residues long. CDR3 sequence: CASSPFPGQGFQQYF. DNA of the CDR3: TGCGCCAGCAGCCCCTTTCCGGGACAGGGGTTTCAGCAGTACTTC.

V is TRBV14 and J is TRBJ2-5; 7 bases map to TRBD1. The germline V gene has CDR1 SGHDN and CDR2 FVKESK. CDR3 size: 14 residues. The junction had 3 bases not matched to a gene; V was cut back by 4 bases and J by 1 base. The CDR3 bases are TGTGCCAGCAGCCTCAGGGGGTTCCAAGAGACCCAGTACTTC. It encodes CASSLRGFQETQYF.

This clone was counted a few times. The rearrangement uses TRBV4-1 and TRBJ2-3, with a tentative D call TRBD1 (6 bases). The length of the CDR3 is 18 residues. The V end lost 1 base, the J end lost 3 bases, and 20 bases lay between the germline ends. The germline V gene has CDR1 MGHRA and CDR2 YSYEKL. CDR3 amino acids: CASSQVLGRGMGTDTQYF. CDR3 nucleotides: TGCGCCAGCAGCCAAGTACTTGGCAGGGGAATGGGGACAGATACGCAGTATTTT.

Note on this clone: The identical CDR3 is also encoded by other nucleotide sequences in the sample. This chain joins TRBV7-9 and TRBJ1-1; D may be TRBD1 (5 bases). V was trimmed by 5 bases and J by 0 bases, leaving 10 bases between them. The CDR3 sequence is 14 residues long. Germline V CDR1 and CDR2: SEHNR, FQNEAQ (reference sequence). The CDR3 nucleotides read TGTGCCAGCAGCCATGGGGCGATGAACACTGAAGCTTTCTTT. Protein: CASSHGAMNTEAFF.

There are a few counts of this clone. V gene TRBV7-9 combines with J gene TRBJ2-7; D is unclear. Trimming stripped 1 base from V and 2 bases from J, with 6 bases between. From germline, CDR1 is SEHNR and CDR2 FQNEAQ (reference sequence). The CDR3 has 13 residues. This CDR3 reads CASSLDEPYEQYF. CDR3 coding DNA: TGTGCCAGCAGCTTAGACGAGCCCTACGAGCAGTACTTC.

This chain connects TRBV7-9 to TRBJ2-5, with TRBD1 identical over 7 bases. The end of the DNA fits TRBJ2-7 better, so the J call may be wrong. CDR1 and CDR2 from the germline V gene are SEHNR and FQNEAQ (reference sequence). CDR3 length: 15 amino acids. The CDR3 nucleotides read TGTGCCAGCAGCTCCTCCCGGGACAGCTCCTACGAGCAGTACTTC. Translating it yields CASSSSRDSSYEQYF.

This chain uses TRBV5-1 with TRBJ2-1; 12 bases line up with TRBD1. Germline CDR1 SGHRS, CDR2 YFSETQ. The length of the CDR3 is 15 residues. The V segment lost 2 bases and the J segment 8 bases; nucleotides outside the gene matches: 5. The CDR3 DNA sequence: TGCGCCAGCAGCTTACCGGGACAGGGGGCAGATGAGCAGTTCTTC. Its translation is CASSLPGQGADEQFF.

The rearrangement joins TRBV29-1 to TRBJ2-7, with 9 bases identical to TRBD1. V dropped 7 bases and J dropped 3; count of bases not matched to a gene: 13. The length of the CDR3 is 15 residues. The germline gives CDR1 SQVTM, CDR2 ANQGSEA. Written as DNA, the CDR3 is TGCAGCGCGATACCGGGACAGGGTTTTGGCTACGAGCAGTACTTC. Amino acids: CSAIPGQGFGYEQYF.

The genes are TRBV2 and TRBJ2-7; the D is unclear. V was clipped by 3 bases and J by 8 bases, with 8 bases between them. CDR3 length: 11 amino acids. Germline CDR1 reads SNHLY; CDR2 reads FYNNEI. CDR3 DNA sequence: TGTGCCAGCAGTGATGAACTACAGCAGTACTTC. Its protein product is CASSDELQQYF.

The CDR3 here is CASSNLSGDEQYF. CDR3 coding DNA: TGTGCCAGCAGCAACCTTTCCGGGGACGAGCAGTACTTC. This chain uses TRBV5-6 with TRBJ2-7, with D tentatively TRBD2 (5 bases). Germline V lookup: CDR1 SGHDT, CDR2 YYEEEE. The V end lost 4 bases, the J end lost 5 bases, and 13 bases lay between the germline ends. The CDR3 spans 13 residues.

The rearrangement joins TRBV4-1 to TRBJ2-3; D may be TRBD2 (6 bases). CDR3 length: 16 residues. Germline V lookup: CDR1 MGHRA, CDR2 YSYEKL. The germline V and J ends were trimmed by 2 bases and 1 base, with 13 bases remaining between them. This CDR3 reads CASSQRTSGRTDTQYF. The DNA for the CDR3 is TGCGCCAGCAGCCAAAGAACCAGCGGGCGCACAGATACGCAGTATTTT.

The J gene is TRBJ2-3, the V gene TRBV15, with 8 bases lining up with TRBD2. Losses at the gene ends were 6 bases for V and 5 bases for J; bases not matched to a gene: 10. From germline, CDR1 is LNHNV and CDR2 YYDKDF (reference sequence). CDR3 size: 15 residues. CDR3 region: CATRADYAGGDTQYF. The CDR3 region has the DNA TGTGCCACCAGGGCCGACTACGCGGGAGGAGATACGCAGTATTTT.

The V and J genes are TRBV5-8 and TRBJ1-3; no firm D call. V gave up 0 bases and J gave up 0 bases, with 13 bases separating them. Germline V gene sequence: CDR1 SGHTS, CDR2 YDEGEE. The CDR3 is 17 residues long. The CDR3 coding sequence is TGTGCCAGCAGCTTGGAGTATGTCAGAAACTCTGGAAACACCATATATTTT. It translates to CASSLEYVRNSGNTIYF.

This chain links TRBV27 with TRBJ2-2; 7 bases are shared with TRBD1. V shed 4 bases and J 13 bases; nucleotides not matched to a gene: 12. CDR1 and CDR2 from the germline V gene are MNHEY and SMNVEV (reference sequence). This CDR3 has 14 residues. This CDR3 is CASSYFYRGGRLFF. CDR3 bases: TGTGCCAGCAGTTATTTCTACAGGGGCGGTCGGCTGTTTTTT.

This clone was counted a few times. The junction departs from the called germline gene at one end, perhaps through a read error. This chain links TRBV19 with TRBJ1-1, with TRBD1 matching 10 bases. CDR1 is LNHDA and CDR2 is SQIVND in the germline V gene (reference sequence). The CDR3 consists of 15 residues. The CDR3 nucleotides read TGTGCCAGTAGTCCTAGACAGGGGGCGAACCCTGAAGCTTTCTTT. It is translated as CASSPRQGANPEAFF.

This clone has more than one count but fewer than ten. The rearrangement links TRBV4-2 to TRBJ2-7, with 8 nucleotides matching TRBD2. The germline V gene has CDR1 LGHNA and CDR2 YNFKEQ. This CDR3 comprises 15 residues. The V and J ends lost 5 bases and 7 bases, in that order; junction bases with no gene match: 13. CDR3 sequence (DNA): TGTGCCAGCAGCGATCCGGGACTAGGTTTGAGGGAGCAGTACTTC. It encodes CASSDPGLGLREQYF.

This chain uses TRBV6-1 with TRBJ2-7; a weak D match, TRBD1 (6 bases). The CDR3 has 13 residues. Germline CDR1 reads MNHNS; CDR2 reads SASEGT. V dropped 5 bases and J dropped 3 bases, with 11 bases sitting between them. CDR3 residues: CASSPDSHYEQYF. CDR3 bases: TGTGCCAGCAGTCCGGACAGCCACTACGAGCAGTACTTC.

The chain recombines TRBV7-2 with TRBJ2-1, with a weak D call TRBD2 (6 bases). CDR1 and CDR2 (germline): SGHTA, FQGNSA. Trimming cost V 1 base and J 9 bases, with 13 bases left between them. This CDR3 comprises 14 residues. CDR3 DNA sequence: TGTGCCAGCAGCTTAGAGGTAGCGGTGGGTGAGCAGTTCTTC. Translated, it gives CASSLEVAVGEQFF.

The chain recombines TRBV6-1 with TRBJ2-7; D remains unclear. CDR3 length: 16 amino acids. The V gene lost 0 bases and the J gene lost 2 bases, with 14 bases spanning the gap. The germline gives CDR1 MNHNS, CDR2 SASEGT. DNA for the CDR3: TGTGCCAGCAGTGAAGCGCCGGGTCTGCATACCTACGAGCAGTACTTC. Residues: CASSEAPGLHTYEQYF.

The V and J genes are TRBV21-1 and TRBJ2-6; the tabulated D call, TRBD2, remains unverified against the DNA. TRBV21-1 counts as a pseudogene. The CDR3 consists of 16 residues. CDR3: CASSKAGGAGANVLTF. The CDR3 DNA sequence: TGTGCCAGCAGCAAAGCGGGGGGGGCTGGGGCCAACGTCCTGACTTTC.

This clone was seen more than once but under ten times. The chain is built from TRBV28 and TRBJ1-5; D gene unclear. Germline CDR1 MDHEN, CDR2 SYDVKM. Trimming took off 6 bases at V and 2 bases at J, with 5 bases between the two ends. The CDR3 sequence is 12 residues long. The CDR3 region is CASSTRNQPQHF. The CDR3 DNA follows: TGTGCCAGCAGCACTCGCAATCAGCCCCAGCATTTT.

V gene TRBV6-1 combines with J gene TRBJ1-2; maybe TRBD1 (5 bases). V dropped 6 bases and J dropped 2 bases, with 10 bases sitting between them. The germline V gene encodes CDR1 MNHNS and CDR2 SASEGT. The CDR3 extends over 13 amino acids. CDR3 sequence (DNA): TGTGCCAGCAGCCCCAGGGAAAACTATGGCTACACCTTC. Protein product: CASSPRENYGYTF.

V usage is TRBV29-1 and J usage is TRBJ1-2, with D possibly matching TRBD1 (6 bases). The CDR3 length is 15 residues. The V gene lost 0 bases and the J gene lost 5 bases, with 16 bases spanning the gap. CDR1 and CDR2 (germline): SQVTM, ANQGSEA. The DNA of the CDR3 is TGCAGCGTTGAAGATCTTCGGGCAGGGGAATATGGCTACACCTTC. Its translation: CSVEDLRAGEYGYTF.

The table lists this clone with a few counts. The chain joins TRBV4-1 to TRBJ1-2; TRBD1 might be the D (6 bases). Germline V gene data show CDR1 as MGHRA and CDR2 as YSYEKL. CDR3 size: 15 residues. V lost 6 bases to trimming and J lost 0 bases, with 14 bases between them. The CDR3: CASSTGTPTNYGYTF. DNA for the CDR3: TGCGCCAGCAGTACCGGGACACCCACTAACTATGGCTACACCTTC.

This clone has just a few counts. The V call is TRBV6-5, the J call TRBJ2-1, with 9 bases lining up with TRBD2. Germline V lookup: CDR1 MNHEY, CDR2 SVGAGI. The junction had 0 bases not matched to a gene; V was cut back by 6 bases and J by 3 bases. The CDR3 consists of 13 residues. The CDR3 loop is CASRLAGYNEQFF. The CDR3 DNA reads TGTGCCAGCAGACTAGCGGGCTACAATGAGCAGTTCTTC.

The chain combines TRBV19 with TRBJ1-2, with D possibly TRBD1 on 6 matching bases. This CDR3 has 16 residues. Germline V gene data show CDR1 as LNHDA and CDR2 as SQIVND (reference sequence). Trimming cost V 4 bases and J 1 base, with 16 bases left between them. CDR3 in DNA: TGTGCCAGTAGTACCCGCGGGCAGGGGTATAACTATGGCTACACCTTC. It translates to CASSTRGQGYNYGYTF.

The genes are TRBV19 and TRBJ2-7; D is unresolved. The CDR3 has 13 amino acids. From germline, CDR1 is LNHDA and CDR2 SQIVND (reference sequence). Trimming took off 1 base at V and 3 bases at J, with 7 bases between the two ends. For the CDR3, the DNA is TGTGCCAGTAGTATAGGGTTCGGCTACGAGCAGTACTTC. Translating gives CASSIGFGYEQYF.

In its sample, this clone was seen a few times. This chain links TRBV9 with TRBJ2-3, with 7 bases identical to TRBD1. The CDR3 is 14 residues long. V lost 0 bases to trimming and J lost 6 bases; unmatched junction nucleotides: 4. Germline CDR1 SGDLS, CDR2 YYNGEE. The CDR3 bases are TGTGCCAGCAGCGTAGAGGGGGCCGCGGATACGCAGTATTTT. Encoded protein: CASSVEGAADTQYF. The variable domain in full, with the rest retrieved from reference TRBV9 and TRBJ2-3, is DSGVTQTPKHLITATGQRVTLRCSPRSGDLSVYWYQQSLDQGLQFLIQYYNGEERAKGNILERFSAQQFPDLHSELNLSSLELGDSALYFCASSVEGAADTQYFGPGTRLTVL.

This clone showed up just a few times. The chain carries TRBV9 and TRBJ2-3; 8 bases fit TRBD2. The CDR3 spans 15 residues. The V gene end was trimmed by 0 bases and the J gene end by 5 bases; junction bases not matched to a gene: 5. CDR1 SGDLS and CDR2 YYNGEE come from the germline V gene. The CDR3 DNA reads TGTGCCAGCAGCGTAGATTCGGGGGGGTTAGATACGCAGTATTTT. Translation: CASSVDSGGLDTQYF.

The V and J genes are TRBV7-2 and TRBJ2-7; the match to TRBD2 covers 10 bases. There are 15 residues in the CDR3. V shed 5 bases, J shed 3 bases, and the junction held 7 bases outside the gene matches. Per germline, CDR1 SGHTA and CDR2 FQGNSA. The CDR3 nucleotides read TGTGCCAGCAGCAGAGGACTAGCGGTTAACTACGAGCAGTACTTC. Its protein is CASSRGLAVNYEQYF.